This record covers a single TCR beta chain. What it binds is not known. The sampling schedule covered blood at baseline, cycle 4 day 1, and cycle 7 day 1. The data are from a study of OX40 agonist ivuxolimab in advanced cancers. Study-level findings and limits: Clones of CD4+ and CD8+ blood T cells grew by week 6 at doses of 0.1 to 3.0 mg/kg.

The germline gives CDR1 MDHEN, CDR2 SYDVKM. This CDR3 contains 13 residues. V shed 6 bases and J shed 7 bases, with 12 bases lying between them. TCRdb's table, derived via immunoSEQ multiplex PCR, lists solely in-frame clones and lacks some. The sample yields tens of thousands of clones, around 90% seen once. The clonotype originates from an adult with an advanced solid tumor such as melanoma, head and neck, liver or kidney cancer. The sequencing here drew on CD4+ or CD8+ T cells sorted from blood, taken in a trial of the OX40 agonist ivuxolimab. This rearrangement joins TRBV28 to TRBJ2-2; D is uncertain. CDR3: CASRKTRIGELFF. The CDR3 nucleotides are TGTGCCAGCAGAAAGACCCGGATCGGGGAGCTGTTTTTT.